The rows below give T cell receptor beta chains drawn from one sample of a study of cytomegalovirus exposure and HLA in healthy donors. The table came from immunoSEQ multiplex PCR; TCRdb's copy has only in-frame clones and leaves some out. The repertoire holds 85,000 to 100,000 clones, with 84% as singletons. Sample: PBMCs. These receptors came from a woman aged 18-30 years in good health and CMV-seropositive. The CDR3 runs from the conserved cysteine through the conserved F or W.

J gene: NA
V gene: TRBV6-5
CDR3 protein: CASSFGLAGGGYEQYF

J gene: TRBJ1-2
V gene: TRBV6-5
CDR3 protein: CASSYSRGYGYTF

J gene: TRBJ1-5
V gene: TRBV5-6
CDR3 protein: CASSKDREDQPQHF

J gene: TRBJ2-5
V gene: TRBV7-6
CDR3 protein: CASSLMAVQETQYF

J gene: TRBJ1-1
V gene: TRBV28
CDR3 protein: CASSTGEAFF

J gene: TRBJ1-2
V gene: TRBV5-1
CDR3 protein: CASSLARGDYGYTF

J gene: TRBJ2-6
V gene: TRBV2
CDR3 protein: CASFGRDISGANVLTF

J gene: TRBJ2-3
V gene: TRBV5-1
CDR3 protein: CASSLQTEDTQYF

J gene: TRBJ2-7
V gene: TRBV15
CDR3 protein: CATSRVGQGPYEQYF

J gene: TRBJ1-4
V gene: TRBV9
CDR3 protein: CASSERQARNEKLFF

J gene: TRBJ1-2
V gene: TRBV7-6
CDR3 protein: CASSLGTGGSGGYTF

J gene: TRBJ2-7
V gene: TRBV11-2
CDR3 protein: CASSEDRSPYYEQYF

J gene: TRBJ2-7
V gene: TRBV5-1
CDR3 protein: CASSLVPRDRTYEQYF

J gene: TRBJ2-3
V gene: TRBV27
CDR3 protein: CASKPGQGLDTQYF

J gene: TRBJ2-7
V gene: TRBV5-5
CDR3 protein: CASSDQGALHSYEQYF

J gene: TRBJ2-7
V gene: TRBV4-1
CDR3 protein: CASSQQDRQGGYEQYF

J gene: TRBJ2-1
V gene: TRBV7-3
CDR3 protein: CASSSPGNQQFF

J gene: TRBJ2-1
V gene: TRBV15
CDR3 protein: CATTRGESYNEQFF

J gene: TRBJ1-3
V gene: TRBV28
CDR3 protein: CASEQGAAGNTIYF

J gene: TRBJ1-5
V gene: TRBV4-1
CDR3 protein: CASSPISGGVNQPQHF

J gene: TRBJ1-6
V gene: TRBV19
CDR3 protein: CASSRQTDNSPLHF

J gene: TRBJ1-2
V gene: TRBV4-1
CDR3 protein: CASSPGQGPAGYGYTF

J gene: TRBJ1-3
V gene: TRBV6-4
CDR3 protein: CASLFYRGPRGNTIYF

J gene: TRBJ2-3
V gene: TRBV4-2
CDR3 protein: CASSQYPGQPTDTQYF

J gene: TRBJ1-1
V gene: TRBV6-5
CDR3 protein: CASSPRTGQGSEAFF

J gene: TRBJ1-1
V gene: TRBV10-2
CDR3 protein: CASRIGQVGTEAFF

J gene: TRBJ1-5
V gene: TRBV6-6
CDR3 protein: CASSYSDRSNQPQHF

J gene: TRBJ2-2
V gene: TRBV10-1
CDR3 protein: CASSGTETPAELFF

J gene: TRBJ1-2
V gene: TRBV2
CDR3 protein: CASSRQGANYGYTF

J gene: TRBJ1-6
V gene: TRBV2
CDR3 protein: CAGRQGNSPLHF

J gene: TRBJ2-7
V gene: TRBV25-1
CDR3 protein: CASRQSSYEQYF

J gene: TRBJ2-7
V gene: TRBV5-1
CDR3 protein: CASTLGQGPYEQYF

J gene: TRBJ1-2
V gene: TRBV7-9
CDR3 protein: CASSYTGTGEDYGYTF

J gene: TRBJ1-5
V gene: TRBV28
CDR3 protein: CASSQDRLNQPQHF

J gene: TRBJ1-1
V gene: TRBV13
CDR3 protein: CASSPRPGQPVEAFF

J gene: TRBJ2-7
V gene: TRBV27
CDR3 protein: CASSKTGGEDYEQYF

J gene: TRBJ2-5
V gene: TRBV5-1
CDR3 protein: CASSLGGFQETQYF

J gene: TRBJ1-5
V gene: TRBV19
CDR3 protein: CASTYSNQPQHF

J gene: TRBJ1-6
V gene: TRBV5-1
CDR3 protein: CASSLRVGQGAYDSPLHF

J gene: TRBJ1-2
V gene: TRBV13
CDR3 protein: CASSFHPRAGATDGYTF

J gene: TRBJ2-7
V gene: TRBV15
CDR3 protein: CATSHHRVSEQYF

J gene: TRBJ2-6
V gene: TRBV5-1
CDR3 protein: CASSLGTVGSGANVLTF

J gene: TRBJ1-5
V gene: TRBV7-9
CDR3 protein: CASSLAVGDQPQHF

J gene: TRBJ2-1
V gene: TRBV6-1
CDR3 protein: CASSLLAGGMDEQFF

J gene: TRBJ1-4
V gene: TRBV15
CDR3 protein: CATALGTGVEKLFF

J gene: TRBJ1-3
V gene: TRBV6-5
CDR3 protein: CASTHRGSGNTIYF